Listed below are T cell receptor beta chains from one sample, sequenced in a study of cytomegalovirus exposure and HLA in healthy donors. Method: immunoSEQ multiplex PCR; TCRdb's copy keeps in-frame clones and lacks some. Of almost 200,000 clones listed, about 82% are singletons. What was sequenced was PBMCs. The receptors originated from a woman aged 45-65 years in good health and CMV-seronegative. CDR3s include the opening cysteine and the closing phenylalanine or tryptophan. The D gene is left open where the match is weak. Not all rows give a size; the values are once, few, many and, for expanded clones, a class.

d_gene	v_gene	j_gene	abundance	CDR3nt	CDR3aa
-	TRBV6-1	TRBJ2-2	-	TGTGCCAGCACCGCGGAAGGACGGCGGGCCGGGGAGCTGTTTTTT	CASTAEGRRAGELFF
TRBD1	TRBV29-1	TRBJ1-1	-	TGCAGCGTTCCTCAAGGACAGGGGGCCACTGAAGCTTTCTTT	CSVPQGQGATEAFF
TRBD2	TRBV7-2	TRBJ2-3	-	TGTGCCAGCAGCTTAGTCGTAGCGGGCGGCACAGATACGCAGTATTTT	CASSLVVAGGTDTQYF
-	TRBV6-1	TRBJ1-5	-	TGTGCCAGCAGTGACCTGGACAGAAGCAATCAGCCCCAGCATTTT	CASSDLDRSNQPQHF
-	TRBV27	TRBJ2-5	-	TGTGCCAGCAGTTCACTCTTCAAGGGGGAGACCCAGTACTTC	CASSSLFKGETQYF
-	TRBV4-2	TRBJ1-5	-	TGTGCCAGCAGCCTTCGACAGACCGATAGCAATCAGCCCCAGCATTTT	CASSLRQTDSNQPQHF
TRBD2	TRBV6-5	TRBJ2-2	-	TGTGCCAGCAGTTACGGGAGGGGCGACACCGGGGAGCTGTTTTTT	CASSYGRGDTGELFF
TRBD1	TRBV27	TRBJ2-2	-	TGTGCCAGCAGTAGGGGGACAGTGGTCACCGGGGAGCTGTTTTTT	CASSRGTVVTGELFF
-	TRBV5-4	TRBJ1-2	-	TGTGCCAGCAGCCTGTATACACAGATGGGCTACACCTTC	CASSLYTQMGYTF
TRBD2	TRBV6-1	TRBJ2-7	-	TGTGCCGGCAGTGGTTCCAGCGGGAGTTACGAGCAGTACTTC	CAGSGSSGSYEQYF
TRBD1	TRBV5-1	TRBJ2-7	-	TGCGCCAGCAGCCCGGACAGGGTGCTGATCGAGCAGTACTTC	CASSPDRVLIEQYF
-	TRBV28	TRBJ2-7	-	TGTGCCAGCAGAAAGGGGGTATCCGATCTCTACGAGCAGTACTTC	CASRKGVSDLYEQYF
TRBD2	TRBV7-3	TRBJ2-5	-	TGTGCCAGCAGCCCTGGGACTAGCGGGCAGCAAGAGACCCAGTACTTC	CASSPGTSGQQETQYF
TRBD1	TRBV30	TRBJ1-5	-	TGTGCCTGGAGCGGGACAGTCAATCAGCCCCAGCATTTT	CAWSGTVNQPQHF
TRBD2	TRBV28	TRBJ2-2	-	TGTGCCAGCAGTTTCCCCCCTACTAGCGGGAGGTTGACCGGGGAGCTGTTTTTT	CASSFPPTSGRLTGELFF
TRBD1	TRBV6-5	TRBJ1-1	-	TGTGCCAGCACCCCCGCCGGGACAGTAAACACTGAAGCTTTCTTT	CASTPAGTVNTEAFF
-	TRBV28	TRBJ2-7	-	TGTGCCAGCAGCCCCTCCGGGTACGAGCAGTACTTC	CASSPSGYEQYF
-	TRBV6-6	TRBJ1-5	few	TGTGCCAGCCGCTACGAGTCGGGGGAGGGACAGCCCCAGCATTTT	CASRYESGEGQPQHF
-	TRBV18	TRBJ2-5	once	TGTGCCAGCTCACGGGTAGCGGAAGAGACCCAGTACTTC	CASSRVAEETQYF
TRBD1	TRBV7-9	TRBJ2-1	few	TGTGCCAGCAGCCTAGGACAGGGAATAGGGAATGAGCAGTTCTTC	CASSLGQGIGNEQFF
TRBD2	TRBV27	TRBJ2-1	few	TGTGCCAGCAGTATGGGGAGGGAGAACAATGAGCAGTTCTTC	CASSMGRENNEQFF
-	TRBV25-1	TRBJ2-7	-	TGTGCCAGCAGTGGCGGGGGCAGTTCCTACGAGCAGTACTTC	CASSGGGSSYEQYF
TRBD2	TRBV27	TRBJ2-1	-	TGTGCCAGCAGATTTAACGGGAGGGGTGAGCAGTTCTTC	CASRFNGRGEQFF
-	TRBV28	TRBJ2-7	-	TGTGCCAGCAAATGGGGGGCCTACGAGCAGTACTTC	CASKWGAYEQYF